This TCR beta chain was captured in a study of shared clonotypes between healthy human individuals. The data were produced by immunoSEQ multiplex PCR, yet TCRdb's version contains in-frame clones alone and is incomplete. The sample includes over 2 million clones, 85% to 95% of them seen just once. CDR3 length equals 13 residues. Germline CDR1 is KGHSH and CDR2 is LQKENI. V lost 2 bases and J lost 8, with 12 bases in between. Specimen: naive CD4+ T cells sorted from blood. Subset described: CD45RA+ positively selected. The rearrangement uses TRBV18 and TRBJ1-2, with D possibly matching TRBD1 (6 bases). The receptor comes from a man aged 18-30 years in good health. The CDR3 sequence is CASSPEWGAGYTF. Here the CDR3 DNA reads TGTGCCAGCTCACCAGAGTGGGGGGCAGGCTACACCTTC.